This TCR beta chain appears in the sequencing data of a study of T cell responses to AZD1222 COVID-19 vaccine. Here immunoSEQ multiplex PCR was the method, and the copy in TCRdb shows in-frame clones only, minus some. The sample comprises about 170,000 clones, 85% to 95% of which are singletons, and 3.9% rests with the top ten. Trimming stripped 5 bases from V and 5 bases from J, with 15 bases between. Per the germline V gene, CDR1 is LNHDA and CDR2 is SQIVND (reference sequence). The CDR3 is 15 residues long. The source is an adult in good health. Specimen: peripheral blood, collected on day 0 of AZD1222 vaccination. The V call is TRBV19, the J call TRBJ2-2, with a weak D call TRBD2 (6 bases). The CDR3 loop is CASSQANAGTGELFF. DNA of the CDR3: TGTGCCAGTAGTCAGGCTAACGCGGGGACCGGGGAGCTGTTTTTT.